This TCR beta chain was captured by sequencing in a study of T cell responses to AZD1222 COVID-19 vaccine (dated by TCRdb to the early 2020s). Turning to the overall study: AZD1222 recipients with second doses at about 4 weeks or about 12 weeks were pooled, because spike-specific TCR depth and breadth did not differ between schedules. Trial participants were enrolled by age into subgroups of 18-55, 56-69 and 70-plus years, and approximately 150, 30 and 60 TCR-sequenced participants, respectively, were included in these subgroups. TCR sequencing was performed for about 250 trial participants, of whom some 200 were given two doses of AZD1222 and some 26 were given two doses of MenACWY control vaccine. Results and caveats for the whole study, not just this receptor: No day 14 peak-response samples were available, so repertoires were characterized only after the peak T cell response. Nearly half of unique spike-specific TCRs reportedly recognized epitopes outside regions mutated in the B.1.351 and B.1.1.7 variants. Participants were mostly white British, with more females than males. The authors suggested clonal diversity may have been underestimated. A significant rise in spike-specific TCR breadth and depth was observed after two AZD1222 doses relative to day 0 and relative to MenACWY recipients. Only 5 to 7 AZD1222 recipients were SARS-CoV-2 seropositive at baseline, limiting conclusions about previously exposed vaccinees. The vaccine-associated CD4 TCRs covered the entire spike protein, and the dominant responses fell in regions 160-218 and 743-854. In the small 56-69-year group, the increase in depth fell short of significance, most likely because of low power.

The CDR3 regions of human TCRbeta chains were analyzed by immunosequencing. Per the original workflow: TCRs in the repertoires were compared against a reference library of SARS-CoV-2-specific TCRs that had been generated with the MIRA antigen-specificity platform. Breadth was defined as the fraction of unique TCRs that were SARS-CoV-2-associated. Depth was defined as the fraction of total T cells that were SARS-CoV-2-associated. Using the MIRA data, every spike-specific TCR was mapped to the spike region that the TCR reacted to and assigned to either a CD4 or a CD8 class. Log10-transformed breadth and depth values were compared by one-way ANOVA with Sidak's multiple comparisons tests. TCRdb provides this immuneACCESS table in a form limited to in-frame rearrangements. Some clones are lacking; in checked studies, under half of them reflect an unresolved V gene, and why the rest are absent is not known. The V and J calls and clone size come from that table; D and trimming were worked out from the DNA. The sample table records under 150,000 clones; around nine tenths of these occur just once. The top ten clones comprise 5% of the sample.

The CDR3 holds 17 amino acids from the cysteine to the phenylalanine. The only DNA kept is the CDR3, 51 bases in frame from the first base. The V and J ends are trimmed by 4 bases and 0 bases, leaving 19 bases between them. CDR1 and CDR2 are drawn from the germline V gene: LGHNT, FRNRAP. The time point tag for this specimen amounts to: baseline before first vaccination. Vaccinee samples were obtained from the UK trials COV001 and COV002, which included a single-blind randomized controlled phase 2/3 trial of AZD1222 (ChAdOx1 nCoV-19) in healthy adults. For TCRbeta chain sequencing, PBMC samples were collected from trial participants at day 0 and at day 28 after the second dose. Comment on this clone: The clone's antigen remains unknown. Base qualities are missing; no much larger clone stands one base away.

The clonotype originates from an adult in good health. The sequenced sample was peripheral blood, obtained on day 0 of AZD1222 vaccination. In this chain, TRBV12-5 is recombined with TRBJ2-7, with a tentative D gene TRBD2 over 5 matching bases. The CDR3 corresponds to CASGSRRVGGGSYEQYF. The DNA sequence reads TGTGCTAGTGGTTCCAGACGTGTTGGCGGAGGCTCCTACGAGCAGTACTTC.